The 32 T cell receptor beta chains presented below share a single source sample, sequenced in a study of tumor-infiltrating lymphocytes in primary liver carcinoma. The researchers produced TCR beta cDNA from roughly 500 ng total RNA with a constant-region primer. Nested multiplex PCR, run for three rounds with slightly modified ARM-PCR, yielded TCR beta libraries. The two initial PCR rounds, roughly 10 cycles each, used TRBV1-TRBV30 forward and C-beta reverse primers. TCRdb reprocessed the multiplex PCR reads with MiXCR, giving one entry per CDR3 protein. The data show roughly 190,000 distinct CDR3 sequences, with around four fifths seen just once and roughly 18% held by the top ten. Unsorted bulk tissue, roughly 19-34 mg of it, served as the source for co-extraction of RNA and DNA. Sequenced sample: tumor tissue from primary liver carcinoma. The source of these receptors is a man aged 40-49 years with primary liver carcinoma and hepatitis B virus infection.

A note on this clonotype: The germline gene is not matched at one end of the junction; a read error may be the cause. This chain joins TRBV28 and TRBJ2-1; D might be TRBD1 or TRBD2, each matching 5 bases. Germline V gene lookup returns CDR1 MDHEN and CDR2 SYDVKM. The CDR3 totals 14 residues. The CDR3 sequence: CSTGRGGLYNGQFF. CDR3 coding DNA: TGTTCCACCGGTCGTGGGGGTTTATACAATGGGCAGTTCTTC. The full variable domain, rest sourced from reference TRBV28 and TRBJ2-1, is DVKVTQSSRYLVKRTGEKVFLECVQDMDHENMFWYRQDPGLGLRLIYFSYDVKMKEKGDIPEGYSVSREKKERFSLILESASTNQTSMYLCSTGRGGLYNGQFFGPGTRLTVL.

This rearrangement joins TRBV19 to TRBJ1-5, with D possibly matching TRBD1 (6 bases). Germline CDR1 and CDR2: LNHDA and SQIVND (reference sequence). V was cut by 9 bases and J by 4 bases, with 16 bases left in between. The CDR3 contains 14 residues. CDR3 amino acids: CASSGQSGNQPQHF. The CDR3 DNA reads TGTGCCAGCTCCGGACAGTCCGGGAATCAGCCCCAGCATTTT.

This clonotype showed up just a few times. The chain uses TRBV24-1 and TRBJ2-2; maybe TRBD2 (6 bases). The CDR3 extends over 15 amino acids. V was shortened by 5 bases and J by 4 bases, with 13 bases between the two germline ends. The germline V gene has CDR1 KGHDR and CDR2 SFDVKD. CDR3 sequence: CATSVPGDGTGELFF. The DNA of the CDR3 is TGTGCCACCAGTGTACCGGGAGATGGCACCGGGGAGCTGTTTTTT.

The chain couples TRBV5-1 to TRBJ2-7, with TRBD2 identical over 8 bases. Germline V gives CDR1 SGHRS, CDR2 YFSETQ. V lost 4 bases to trimming and J lost 6 bases; unmatched junction nucleotides: 9. This CDR3 is built from 14 residues. The CDR3 is CASSVAGGESEQYF. Here the CDR3 DNA reads TGCGCCAGCAGCGTGGCGGGGGGTGAATCCGAGCAGTACTTC.

This clonotype has more than one count but fewer than ten. This sequence may be a read error, since a much larger clone differs from it by one base. This rearrangement joins TRBV28 to TRBJ1-6, with D possibly being TRBD1 (5 bases). The CDR3 totals 15 residues. Germline V CDR1 and CDR2: MDHEN, SYDVKM. CDR3 protein: CVSSSQEGYNSPLHF. The DNA of the CDR3 is TGTGTCAGCAGCTCACAGGAAGGTTATAATTCACCCCTCCACTTT.

Comment on this clonotype: One end of the junction fails to match germline, which may point to a read error. The chain links TRBV6-1 to TRBJ1-2, with TRBD1 as a possible D gene (5 bases). The CDR3 sequence is 14 residues long. The germline gives CDR1 MNHNS, CDR2 SASEGT. CDR3 amino acids: CANSALRRGDGYTF. As DNA, the CDR3 is TGTGCCAACAGTGCCCTTAGACGGGGCGATGGCTACACCTTC.

The V call is TRBV6-6, the J call TRBJ2-2; TRBD2 aligns across 13 bases. V lost 10 bases and J lost 0; bases outside the gene matches: 11. The germline CDR1 and CDR2 sequences are MNHNY and SVGAGI (reference sequence). This CDR3 spans 18 amino acids. The CDR3 region has the DNA TGTGCCATCACTATGTTCGGGACTAGCGGGGCGAACACCGGGGAGCTGTTTTTT. Protein sequence: CAITMFGTSGANTGELFF.

Turning to this clonotype: Because it lacks the conserved phenylalanine or tryptophan at the end, this CDR3 is likely a read error. It is unclear where the CDR3 begins or ends on the DNA, so no DNA is shown, and the CDR3 is as TCRdb lists it. The genes are TRBV6-2 or TRBV6-3 and TRBJ2-1; the DNA was not compared with TRBD1, the D call given in the table. Germline values: CDR1 MNHEY, CDR2 SVGEGT. The CDR3 totals 16 residues, both ends included. Here the CDR3 reads CASSYRGTASYNEKFS.

A note on this clonotype: The junction differs from germline at one of its ends, possibly a read error. The chain combines TRBV11-1 with TRBJ2-3, with D hard to call. CDR1 and CDR2 from the germline V gene are SGHAT and FQDESV (reference sequence). This CDR3 has 13 amino acids. CDR3 sequence reads: CTSSCIGTDMQYF. The CDR3 DNA reads TGTACCAGCAGCTGTATTGGTACAGATATGCAGTATTTT.

On this clonotype itself: Given the absence of the conserved phenylalanine or tryptophan at the CDR3 end, a read error is likely. Because the CDR3's place on the DNA is in doubt, the DNA is left out and the CDR3 is given as listed by TCRdb. The chain is built from TRBV5-4 and TRBJ2-5; the listed D gene, TRBD2, was not tested against the DNA. The germline gives CDR1 SGHNT, CDR2 YYREEE (reference sequence). A total of 13 residues make up the CDR3, ends included. CDR3 sequence reads: CASSPTSVETQYY.

About this clonotype: This likely comes from a read error, as the CDR3 has no conserved phenylalanine or tryptophan at its end. The chain combines TRBV28 with TRBJ2-1; D gene uncertain. In germline, CDR1 is MDHEN, CDR2 SYDVKM. The CDR3 extends over 12 amino acids. DNA of the CDR3: TGTGCCAGTAGTTTTGAGCTGAATGAGCAGTTCTTA. This sequence encodes CASSFELNEQFL.

This clonotype was picked up one time. This chain joins TRBV7-8 and TRBJ1-2; TRBD1 matches 9 bases. CDR3 size: 16 residues. CDR1 and CDR2 (germline): SGHVS, FQNEAQ. With V trimmed by 8 bases and J by 5 bases, 15 bases remained unmatched. CDR3 in amino acids: CASGQNLGTGTYGYTF. Here the CDR3 DNA reads TGTGCCAGCGGCCAAAACTTGGGGACAGGGACTTATGGCTACACCTTC.

Many counts were recorded for this clonotype. This chain links TRBV6-6 with TRBJ1-4; tentatively, D is TRBD1 (6 bases). The length of the CDR3 is 14 residues. V dropped 8 bases and J dropped 7 bases, with 17 bases sitting between them. In germline, CDR1 is MNHNY, CDR2 SVGAGI (reference sequence). CDR3 sequence (DNA): TGTGCCAGCCATCCCCAGGGGCTGTTTGAAAAACTGTTTTTT. This translates into CASHPQGLFEKLFF.

Comment on this clonotype: Because it lacks the conserved phenylalanine or tryptophan at the end, this CDR3 is likely a read error. The DNA is omitted, as the CDR3 cannot be located on it reliably, and the CDR3 follows TCRdb's listing. This rearrangement joins TRBV11-2 to TRBJ2-7; the D call in the table, TRBD1, was not verified against the DNA. From germline, CDR1 is SGHAT and CDR2 FQNNGV. The CDR3 comprises 15 residues, both ends counted. The CDR3 loop reads CDSSLRWTGENEQCL.

J is TRBJ2-7 and V is TRBV6-2 or TRBV6-3, with no clear D. The CDR3 loop spans 13 amino acids. Germline CDR1 reads MNHEY; CDR2 reads SVGEGT. The CDR3 loop reads CISSYEVSYEQYF. CDR3 nucleotide sequence: TGTATCAGCAGTTACGAGGTATCCTACGAGCAGTACTTC.

Concerning this clonotype itself: Relative to the germline gene, one junction end is altered; a read error may explain this. This chain joins TRBV29-1 and TRBJ2-7; weak D call: TRBD2 (5 bases). The CDR3 totals 12 residues. CDR1 is SQVTM, CDR2 ANQGSEA, per germline. The DNA of the CDR3 is TGCAGCGTTCTCGGGCAATCGGAGGAGCAGTACTTT. Translation: CSVLGQSEEQYF.

The chain uses TRBV11-3 and TRBJ2-1; unclear D gene. This CDR3 is 14 amino acids long. The germline V gene has CDR1 SGHNT and CDR2 YENEEA. V was shortened by 1 base and J by 16 bases, with 20 bases between the two germline ends. For the CDR3, the DNA is TGTGCCAGCAGCTTAGGCGTCTCAAACAATGAGGACTTCTTC. Protein product: CASSLGVSNNEDFF. Filled out from reference TRBV11-3 and TRBJ2-1, the complete variable domain reads EAGVVQSPRYKIIEKKQPVAFWCNPISGHNTLYWYLQNLGQGPELLIRYENEEAVDDSQLPKDRFSAERLKGVDSTLKIQPAELGDSAVYLCASSLGVSNNEDFFGPGTRLTVL.

On this clonotype: The conserved closing phenylalanine or tryptophan is absent in this CDR3, likely reflecting a read error. The chain joins TRBV4-1 to TRBJ2-7; TRBD1 might be the D (6 bases). This CDR3 spans 15 amino acids. V was trimmed by 4 bases and J by 4 bases, leaving 17 bases between them. Germline V CDR1 and CDR2: MGHRA, YSYEKL. This chain's CDR3 is CASSPPDRLSYEQYL. CDR3 coding DNA: TGCGCCAGCAGCCCGCCTGACAGGCTCTCATACGAGCAGTACTTA.

This clonotype was seen just once. A read error may be the cause here, since a much bigger clone is one base away. The V call is TRBV28, the J call TRBJ2-7; possible D gene TRBD1, 6 bases. The CDR3 has 14 amino acids. CDR1 MDHEN and CDR2 SYDVKM come from the germline V gene. CDR3 DNA sequence: TGTGACAGCAGTAGGGGGAGCGGCCTTTACGAGCAGTACTTC. It translates to CDSSRGSGLYEQYF.

With respect to this clonotype: At one boundary the junction diverges from the germline segment, which might be a read error. The V call is TRBV29-1, the J call TRBJ1-2; no clear D gene. Germline CDR1 reads SQVTM; CDR2 reads ANQGSEA. The CDR3 has 10 amino acids. The DNA for the CDR3 is TGCATCGTTGACACCGACCGCTACACTTTC. Translation gives CIVDTDRYTF.

Worth noting for this clonotype: The conserved closing phenylalanine or tryptophan is absent in this CDR3, likely reflecting a read error. This chain uses TRBV4-2 with TRBJ1-1; D is unresolved. The CDR3 is 14 amino acids. Germline assignment: CDR1 LGHNA and CDR2 YNFKEQ. The CDR3 loop reads CTSSTNQSGAEAFY. The CDR3 coding sequence is TGTACCAGCAGCACAAACCAGAGTGGCGCTGAAGCTTTCTAT.

Worth noting for this clonotype: Given the absence of the conserved phenylalanine or tryptophan at the CDR3 end, a read error is likely. This chain joins TRBV10-3 and TRBJ2-3; D is undetermined. Germline V gene data show CDR1 as ENHRY and CDR2 as SYGVKD. V was shortened by 4 bases and J by 4 bases, with 12 bases between the two germline ends. CDR3 length equals 14 residues. The DNA of the CDR3 is TGTGCCATCAGTGTAACGACCTACGCAGATACGCAGTATTTG. Translating gives CAISVTTYADTQYL.

This clonotype was counted only a few times. Mismatch with germline at one junction end may stem from a read error. This chain joins TRBV28 and TRBJ1-1; TRBD1 matches 8 bases. Germline CDR1 reads MDHEN; CDR2 reads SYDVKM. CDR3 length: 16 amino acids. The CDR3 DNA reads as TGTGCCAGCAGTCCACTTGGACAGGGCATGAACATTGAAGCTTTCTTT. Translated: CASSPLGQGMNIEAFF.

The chain's CDR3 is CASSPSVMGGYEQYF. In nucleotides, the CDR3 is TGTGCCAGCAGCCCCTCAGTAATGGGAGGGTATGAGCAGTACTTC. The chain links TRBV5-8 to TRBJ2-1; 7 bases are a match to TRBD2. Judging by the DNA end, TRBJ2-7 fits better; the J call may be wrong. The CDR3 has 15 residues. Germline assignment: CDR1 SGHTS and CDR2 YDEGEE.

The J gene is TRBJ2-1, the V gene TRBV12-3 or TRBV12-4, with D tentatively TRBD2 (6 bases). Trimming shortened V by 3 bases and J by 13 bases, and 25 bases separated the two germline ends. This CDR3 spans 16 amino acids. CDR3 residues: CASSFSPAGGDNGQFF. The DNA of the CDR3 is TGTGCCAGCAGTTTCAGTCCAGCGGGCGGCGACAATGGCCAGTTCTTC.

Remarks on this clonotype: One junction end disagrees with the germline gene, perhaps due to a read error. The rearrangement links TRBV5-4 to TRBJ2-7; 8 bases match TRBD1. Germline V CDR1 and CDR2: SGHNT, YYREEE (reference sequence). The CDR3 extends over 15 amino acids. CDR3 region: CANSMTGQDLYEQYF. The DNA for the CDR3 is TGTGCCAACAGCATGACGGGACAGGATCTCTACGAGCAGTACTTC. Looking up the rest from reference TRBV5-4 and TRBJ2-7 gives the full variable domain: ETGVTQSPTHLIKTRGQQVTLRCSSQSGHNTVSWYQQALGQGPQFIFQYYREEENGRGNFPPRFSGLQFPNYSSELNVNALELDDSALYLCANSMTGQDLYEQYFGPGTRLTVT.

Of note for this clonotype: This may be a read error: a much more frequent sequence differs by one nucleotide. The gene calls are TRBV5-1 and TRBJ2-1; D unresolved. Trimming shortened V by 6 bases and J by 5 bases, and 12 bases separated the two germline ends. The CDR3 runs 13 residues. The V gene's germline CDR1 is SGHRS and CDR2 YFSETQ. The CDR3 nucleotides are TGCGCCAGCAACTCGCTATTTGACAATGAGCAGTTCTTC. Protein product: CASNSLFDNEQFF.

The gene calls are TRBV11-2 and TRBJ2-6; the D gene is possibly TRBD2 (6 bases). This CDR3 comprises 21 residues. Germline CDR1 and CDR2: SGHAT and FQNNGV. With 5 bases removed from V and 0 bases from J, the gap between germline ends came to 26 bases. The CDR3 nucleotides are TGTGCCAGCAGCATGGGGGGAGACATGTGCATGTCCCTCTCTGGGGCCAACGTCCTGACTTTC. Translating gives CASSMGGDMCMSLSGANVLTF.

On this clonotype itself: The CDR3 end shows no conserved phenylalanine or tryptophan, and so a read error is likely. Because the CDR3's place on the DNA is in doubt, the DNA is left out and the CDR3 is given as listed by TCRdb. The V call is TRBV14, the J call TRBJ1-6; the listed D gene, TRBD1, was not tested against the DNA. The CDR3 length equals 14 residues, ends included. Germline lookup yields CDR1 SGHDN and CDR2 FVKESK. The CDR3: CASSHSGENSPLHY.

The V gene is TRBV6-1, the J gene TRBJ2-3; D is perhaps TRBD1 or TRBD2 (6 bases each). CDR1 and CDR2 from the germline V gene are MNHNS and SASEGT. The CDR3 extends over 15 amino acids. The CDR3 bases are TGTACCGCAGCCCCCACGGGGGCGATGACAGATACGCAGTATTTT. This gives the protein CTAAPTGAMTDTQYF.

Concerning this clonotype itself: A junction end diverges from the germline sequence, so it may reflect a read error. This chain connects TRBV5-5 to TRBJ2-5; possibly TRBD1 for D (6 bases). The germline gives CDR1 SGHKS, CDR2 YYEKEE (reference sequence). This CDR3 has 14 residues. Written as DNA, the CDR3 is TGTGCCATCACCTGGTGGGGGCGCGGAGAGGCCCAATATTTC. Translating gives CAITWWGRGEAQYF.

By its share, this clonotype is large. This chain joins TRBV29-1 and TRBJ1-5; D perhaps matches TRBD1 (6 bases). V shed 7 bases and J shed 4 bases, with 14 bases lying between them. CDR1 and CDR2 from the germline V gene are SQVTM and ANQGSEA. The CDR3 totals 13 residues. The CDR3 sequence is CSAGGGANQPQHF. For the CDR3, the DNA is TGCAGCGCCGGAGGGGGAGCGAATCAGCCCCAGCATTTT.